This passage covers 31 T cell receptor beta chains from one sample sequenced in a study of T cells in Graves' hyperthyroidism and ophthalmopathy. TCR beta CDR3 region amplification was performed from RNA transcripts. A first-round RT-PCR of the TCR CDR3 used the HTBI primer set. TCRdb redid the calling of the multiplex PCR reads with MiXCR, one entry per CDR3 protein. There are 350,000 to 400,000 distinct CDR3 sequences in the sample; more than 12% occur only once, and approximately 32% lies in the top ten. The sample consisted of blood. The receptors were gathered from a woman aged 25 to 39 with Graves' hyperthyroidism.

Comments on this clonotype: Its ends do not fully match the called genes, so a read error is possible. The chain links TRBV27 to TRBJ1-1; D unclear. Germline values: CDR1 MNHEY, CDR2 SMNVEV (reference sequence). This CDR3 is built from 15 residues. The CDR3 here is CATGSNTSDNTEAFF. The DNA of the CDR3 is TGTGCGACTGGCTCCAACACCTCCGACAACACTGAAGCCTTCTTT.

This clonotype appeared many times. V and J are TRBV7-2 and TRBJ1-1; D is unclear. The CDR3 is 13 amino acids. V lost 3 bases, J lost 0 bases, and 5 bases lay in between. Looked up from germline, CDR1 is SGHTA and CDR2 is FQGNSA. The CDR3 nucleotides are TGTGCCAGCAGCTTCTCCGTGAACACTGAAGCTTTCTTT. Protein: CASSFSVNTEAFF.

In this sample, this clonotype turned up a few times. CDR3 bases: TGTGCCAGCAGCTTAACGGGGCCTGGGAAAGTTGGAAACACCATATATTTT. Its translation: CASSLTGPGKVGNTIYF. The J gene is TRBJ1-3, the V gene TRBV7-6, with TRBD1 as a possible D gene (5 bases). Between the trimmed V and J ends, which lost 2 bases and 3 bases, there was a span of 17 bases. The germline CDR1 and CDR2 sequences are SGHVS and FNYEAQ. The CDR3 is 17 residues long.

Many counts were recorded for this clonotype. J is TRBJ2-1 and V is TRBV4-2; D ambiguous. Trimming took 0 bases from V and 7 from J, leaving 10 bases between them. The germline V gene has CDR1 LGHNA and CDR2 YNFKEQ. The CDR3 length is 14 residues. DNA for the CDR3: TGTGCCAGCAGCCAAGAAGGGCGGCAGAATGAGCAGTTCTTC. Translating gives CASSQEGRQNEQFF.

This clonotype was picked up many times. The rearrangement links TRBV6-1 to TRBJ2-3, with D unresolved. This CDR3 comprises 11 residues. CDR1 is MNHNS and CDR2 is SASEGT in the germline V gene. V was cut by 0 bases and J by 7 bases, with 2 bases left in between. DNA of the CDR3: TGTGCCAGCAGTGAAGCTAATACGCAGTATTTT. Its translation: CASSEANTQYF.

At least ten counts were recorded for this clonotype. V and J are TRBV6-1 and TRBJ2-7; TRBD2 matches 9 bases. The CDR3 is 14 amino acids. Germline V CDR1 and CDR2: MNHNS, SASEGT. V gave up 6 bases and J gave up 4 bases; unmatched junction bases: 7. The CDR3 region has the DNA TGTGCCAGCAGCCCCGGGACTAGCTTGTACGAGCAGTACTTC. This gives the protein CASSPGTSLYEQYF.

This chain joins TRBV7-3 and TRBJ2-1; 10 positions agree with TRBD2. With 1 base clipped from V and 3 bases from J, the junction kept 6 bases outside the gene matches. CDR3 length: 17 amino acids. Germline loops: CDR1 SGHTA, CDR2 FQGTGA. CDR3 sequence (DNA): TGTGCCAGCAGCTTAAGGGCCTCTAGCGGGGGCTACAATGAGCAGTTCTTC. Translation gives CASSLRASSGGYNEQFF. The full variable domain, its missing parts supplied by reference TRBV7-3 and TRBJ2-1, is GAGVSQTPSNKVTEKGKYVELRCDPISGHTALYWYRQSLGQGPEFLIYFQGTGAADDSGLPNDRFFAVRPEGSVSTLKIQRTERGDSAVYLCASSLRASSGGYNEQFFGPGTRLTVL.

This clonotype was picked up many times. The rearrangement joins TRBV9 to TRBJ2-7; 9 bases map to TRBD2. The ends lost 2 bases at V and 1 base at J; junction bases unmatched: 4. Germline lookup yields CDR1 SGDLS and CDR2 YYNGEE. The CDR3 sequence is 15 residues long. CDR3 region: CASSVDSGSSYEQYF. Written as DNA, the CDR3 is TGTGCCAGCAGCGTCGATAGCGGGAGTTCCTACGAGCAGTACTTC.

This clonotype was counted a few times. The CDR3 sequence is CASSSSRWEGFSYEQYF. In DNA form, the CDR3 reads TGTGCCAGCAGTTCCTCTCGGTGGGAGGGATTCTCCTACGAGCAGTACTTC. V is TRBV6-5 and J is TRBJ2-7; 7 bases match TRBD2. The germline V gene has CDR1 MNHEY and CDR2 SVGAGI. CDR3 length equals 17 residues. The ends lost 4 bases at V and 0 bases at J; junction bases unmatched: 12.

This clonotype was observed many times. The rearrangement links TRBV6-1 to TRBJ1-4, with D possibly being TRBD1 (6 bases). This CDR3 has 15 residues. The germline gives CDR1 MNHNS, CDR2 SASEGT. Trimming took 5 bases from V and 5 from J, leaving 15 bases between them. The CDR3 spells CASSIQTGENEKLFF. Here the CDR3 DNA reads TGTGCCAGCAGTATTCAGACAGGAGAAAATGAAAAACTGTTTTTT.

This clonotype was observed once. A read error may be the cause here, since a much bigger clone is one base away. The V and J genes are TRBV2 and TRBJ2-7, with 8 positions matching TRBD1. Looked up from germline, CDR1 is SNHLY and CDR2 is FYNNEI. With 11 bases clipped from V and 4 bases from J, the junction kept 13 bases outside the gene matches. CDR3 length: 14 amino acids. CDR3 residues: CAAKRTGNTYEQYF. CDR3 in DNA: TGTGCCGCCAAACGGACAGGGAACACTTACGAGCAGTACTTC.

The chain uses TRBV20-1 and TRBJ1-1; D gene unclear. The CDR3 spans 13 residues. Germline V CDR1 and CDR2: DFQATT, SNEGSKA (reference sequence). Trimming cost V 4 bases and J 5 bases, with 14 bases left between them. In DNA, the CDR3 is TGCAGTGCTACCCCGCTCCCTAGGACTGAAGCTTTCTTT. This sequence encodes CSATPLPRTEAFF.

This clonotype was counted at least ten times. V is TRBV12-3 or TRBV12-4 and J is TRBJ2-2; perhaps TRBD2 as D (6 bases). Trimming removed 4 bases at V and 6 bases at J, with 18 bases between. The CDR3 has 16 amino acids. The CDR3 loop reads CASSSPSSADPGELFF. For the CDR3, the DNA is TGTGCCAGCAGTTCCCCCTCTAGCGCGGACCCCGGGGAGCTGTTTTTT.

This clonotype was recorded many times. The chain recombines TRBV28 with TRBJ1-4, with a tentative D call TRBD1 (5 bases). The CDR3 length is 16 residues. Germline lookup yields CDR1 MDHEN and CDR2 SYDVKM. V was trimmed by 6 bases and J by 9 bases, leaving 23 bases between them. DNA of the CDR3: TGTGCCAGCAGCCAACCTGGGGGGGGATTGAAGAAAAAACTGTTTTTT. It encodes CASSQPGGGLKKKLFF.

The V and J genes are TRBV10-3 and TRBJ2-5, with 10 nucleotides matching TRBD2. This CDR3 is 16 amino acids long. V dropped 8 bases and J dropped 5; count of bases not matched to a gene: 14. CDR1 ENHRY and CDR2 SYGVKD come from the germline V gene. For the CDR3, the DNA is TGTGCCATCTCGCACCCTAGCGGGAGTTCTCGGGAGACCCAGTACTTC. Protein product: CAISHPSGSSRETQYF.

This sequence joins TRBV28 and TRBJ2-3; TRBD2 is a possible D gene (5 bases). This CDR3 is built from 14 residues. Deletions cut 5 bases from V and 4 bases from J, with 13 bases between. Germline CDR1 MDHEN, CDR2 SYDVKM. CDR3 coding DNA: TGTGCCAGCAGTCCCCTTATGCGGGCAGATACGCAGTATTTT. Translated, it gives CASSPLMRADTQYF.

This clonotype was picked up a small number of times. The genes are TRBV7-2 and TRBJ2-7; D not certain. V shed 2 bases and J shed 2 bases, with 16 bases lying between them. CDR1 is SGHTA and CDR2 is FQGNSA in the germline V gene. The CDR3 runs to 16 residues. Written as DNA, the CDR3 is TGTGCCAGCAGCTTACTCTCGGTTCAGCCACCCTACGAGCAGTACTTC. Translating gives CASSLLSVQPPYEQYF.

This clonotype was counted ten times or more. The CDR3 reads CASSLTPGLAGDTQYF. CDR3 coding DNA: TGTGCCAGCAGCTTAACCCCGGGACTAGCGGGAGATACGCAGTATTTT. The chain uses TRBV11-3 and TRBJ2-3; 12 nucleotides agree with TRBD2. This CDR3 is built from 16 residues. Trimming took 2 bases from V and 5 from J; bases not matched to a gene: 5. Per the germline V gene, CDR1 is SGHNT and CDR2 is YENEEA. Full variable domain (missing parts from reference TRBV11-3 and TRBJ2-3): EAGVVQSPRYKIIEKKQPVAFWCNPISGHNTLYWYLQNLGQGPELLIRYENEEAVDDSQLPKDRFSAERLKGVDSTLKIQPAELGDSAVYLCASSLTPGLAGDTQYFGPGTRLTVL.

This clonotype was counted only a few times. The chain joins TRBV20-1 to TRBJ2-1; D gene ambiguous. The V gene's germline CDR1 is DFQATT and CDR2 SNEGSKA (reference sequence). Trimming took 3 bases from V and 9 from J, leaving 15 bases between them. The CDR3 runs to 13 residues. This CDR3 reads CSASVGPNREQFF. The CDR3 coding sequence is TGCAGTGCTAGTGTGGGCCCCAATCGTGAGCAGTTCTTC.

This clonotype was observed a few times. The chain couples TRBV2 to TRBJ1-5; 9 bases align to TRBD1. V was clipped by 8 bases and J by 0 bases; unmatched bases: 20. This CDR3 has 20 amino acids. CDR1 and CDR2 from the germline V gene are SNHLY and FYNNEI. The CDR3, as DNA: TGTGCCAGCGCTCGGTTCTACAGGGGGCGTATGGAGTCTAGCAATCAGCCCCAGCATTTT. Translated: CASARFYRGRMESSNQPQHF.

J is TRBJ1-2 and V is TRBV11-2, with D uncertain. Trimming shortened V by 6 bases and J by 4 bases, and 9 bases separated the two germline ends. CDR3 length: 12 amino acids. CDR1 SGHAT and CDR2 FQNNGV come from the germline V gene. The CDR3 DNA reads TGTGCCAGCAGTCGGGCCTTCTATGGCTACACCTTC. As protein: CASSRAFYGYTF.

V gene TRBV12-3 or TRBV12-4 combines with J gene TRBJ1-5; 7 positions agree with TRBD1. V lost 6 bases and J lost 3; bases outside the gene matches: 5. The CDR3 totals 14 residues. CDR3 sequence (DNA): TGTGCCAGCAGGGATGGACAGGACAATCAGCCCCAGCATTTT. It codes for CASRDGQDNQPQHF.

This clonotype was seen many times. The rearrangement links TRBV6-1 to TRBJ2-1; TRBD2 might be the D (6 bases). The germline V and J ends were trimmed by 6 bases and 6 bases, with 18 bases remaining between them. CDR1 is MNHNS, CDR2 SASEGT, per germline. The CDR3 length is 15 residues. The CDR3 sequence is CASRRLGLNLNEQFF. CDR3 DNA sequence: TGTGCCAGCAGAAGACTAGGATTAAACCTCAATGAGCAGTTCTTC.

There are many counts of this clonotype. The genes are TRBV20-1 and TRBJ1-1, with TRBD1 matching 7 bases. Germline loops: CDR1 DFQATT, CDR2 SNEGSKA (reference sequence). Germline trimming cut 7 bases from V and 6 bases from J; bases unmatched to any gene: 2. The CDR3 loop spans 10 amino acids. CDR3 region: CSGGTAEAFF. As DNA, the CDR3 is TGCAGTGGCGGGACAGCTGAAGCTTTCTTT.

This clonotype was recorded a few times. The rearrangement links TRBV13 to TRBJ1-6, with D possibly matching TRBD1 (5 bases). This CDR3 contains 13 residues. V was trimmed by 5 bases and J by 14 bases, leaving 16 bases between them. Looked up from germline, CDR1 is PRHDT and CDR2 is FYEKMQ (reference sequence). The CDR3 sequence: CASSRVGTGALHF. The CDR3, as DNA: TGTGCCAGCAGCCGGGTTGGGACTGGTGCCCTCCACTTT.

The chain is built from TRBV14 and TRBJ2-3; D is ambiguous. The ends were cut back, 1 base at V and 9 bases at J, with 5 bases in the middle. Germline lookup yields CDR1 SGHDN and CDR2 FVKESK. The length of the CDR3 is 11 residues. CDR3 coding DNA: TGTGCCAGCAGCCAAGGGCGGACGCAGTATTTT. Residues: CASSQGRTQYF.

The chain recombines TRBV7-2 with TRBJ2-5; unclear D gene. The CDR3 runs 16 residues. The germline CDR1 and CDR2 sequences are SGHTA and FQGNSA. The ends were cut back, 1 base at V and 5 bases at J, with 17 bases in the middle. DNA of the CDR3: TGTGCCAGCAGCTTAGTGCCTAGGTCTTTCTCGGAGACCCAGTACTTC. This translates into CASSLVPRSFSETQYF.

The rearrangement links TRBV5-1 to TRBJ2-7, with 7 positions matching TRBD1. The ends lost 0 bases at V and 1 base at J; junction bases unmatched: 7. The CDR3 covers 16 residues. CDR1 is SGHRS and CDR2 is YFSETQ in the germline V gene. The CDR3 loop reads CASSLADRPFSYEQYF. DNA for the CDR3: TGCGCCAGCAGCTTGGCGGACAGGCCGTTTTCCTACGAGCAGTACTTC.

V gene TRBV20-1 combines with J gene TRBJ2-1; 8 positions agree with TRBD2. This CDR3 is built from 15 residues. Per germline, CDR1 DFQATT and CDR2 SNEGSKA (reference sequence). With V trimmed by 5 bases and J by 6 bases, 12 bases remained unmatched. The CDR3 nucleotides are TGCAGTGCTCGCCCCTACGGGAGGGCCCCCAATGAGCAGTTCTTC. It encodes CSARPYGRAPNEQFF.

Notes on this clonotype: At one of its ends the junction is not consistent with the germline gene, which may arise from a read error. The V gene is TRBV27, the J gene TRBJ2-2, with a tentative D call TRBD2 (6 bases). CDR3 length: 14 residues. Germline V CDR1 and CDR2: MNHEY, SMNVEV (reference sequence). CDR3 sequence reads: CASTPGTATGELSF. CDR3 sequence (DNA): TGTGCCAGTACTCCTGGGACTGCCACCGGGGAGCTGTCTTTT.

This clonotype appeared many times. V and J are TRBV12-3 or TRBV12-4 and TRBJ2-7, with 11 bases fitting TRBD2. The ends lost 6 bases at V and 1 base at J; junction bases unmatched: 5. This CDR3 has 15 amino acids. The CDR3 is CASRDGTSGSYEQYF. CDR3 nucleotides: TGTGCCAGCAGGGACGGGACTAGCGGATCCTACGAGCAGTACTTC.